A selection of T cell receptor beta chains follows, all from one sample in a study of blood T cell repertoires in COVID-19. TCRdb's copy holds only in-frame clones and misses some; the assay was immunoSEQ multiplex PCR. Of around 72,000 clones in the sample, about 87% were seen once. Specimen: peripheral blood. These receptors all stem from a man in his fifties with active COVID-19. CDR3s include the opening cysteine and the closing phenylalanine or tryptophan. The order of the fields is J gene, D gene, clone size, V gene, CDR3 protein, CDR3 DNA. The D gene is left open where the match is weak. Expanded clones are given a class, and other clones once, few, many or no size at all.

>TRBJ2-7|TRBD2|NA|TRBV5-6
CASGPGGQGSNEQYF
TGTGCCAGCGGACCGGGAGGGCAGGGGTCTAACGAGCAGTACTTC
>TRBJ2-6|TRBD1|NA|TRBV19
CASSRQGWASGANVLTF
TGTGCCAGTAGTCGACAGGGCTGGGCTTCTGGGGCCAACGTCCTGACTTTC
>TRBJ2-1|NA|NA|TRBV4-2
CASSQDTGSSYNEQFF
TGTGCCAGCAGCCAAGATACAGGGAGCTCCTACAATGAGCAGTTCTTC
>TRBJ2-7|NA|few|TRBV6-2/TRBV6-3
CASSYVEGPIYEQYF
TGTGCCAGCAGTTACGTGGAGGGTCCCATCTACGAGCAGTACTTC
>TRBJ1-5|NA|NA|TRBV30
CAWSVLPGGQPQHF
TGTGCCTGGAGTGTCCTCCCGGGCGGGCAGCCCCAGCATTTT
>TRBJ2-2|TRBD1|NA|TRBV4-1
CASSRTGGTGELFF
TGCGCCAGCAGCAGGACAGGGGGCACCGGGGAGCTGTTTTTT
>TRBJ2-6|TRBD1|NA|TRBV5-4
CASSDRGQFSGANVLTF
TGTGCCAGCAGCGACAGGGGGCAATTTTCTGGGGCCAACGTCCTGACTTTC
>TRBJ1-6|NA|NA|TRBV27
CASSTQNSPLHF
TGTGCCAGCAGTACGCAGAATTCACCCCTCCACTTT
>TRBJ2-3|TRBD2|NA|TRBV24-1
CATSDLASAGETDTQYF
TGTGCCACCAGTGATTTAGCTTCAGCGGGAGAAACAGATACGCAGTATTTT
>TRBJ2-3|NA|NA|TRBV4-3
CASSQALTSTDTQYF
TGCGCCAGCAGCCAAGCCTTAACTAGCACAGATACGCAGTATTTT
>TRBJ2-1|NA|few|TRBV3-1/TRBV3-2
CASSQEGGSYNEQFF
TGTGCCAGCAGCCAAGAAGGGGGTTCCTACAATGAGCAGTTCTTC
>TRBJ1-2|NA|NA|TRBV21-1
CASSKPQTAYGYTF
TGTGCCAGCAGCAAGCCTCAGACAGCCTATGGCTACACCTTC
>TRBJ1-2|NA|NA|TRBV29-1
CSVDERFRPSGGYGYTF
TGCAGCGTTGACGAAAGGTTTCGGCCTTCGGGAGGCTATGGCTACACCTTC
>TRBJ2-3|TRBD2|NA|TRBV19
CASPIIRLAGWGATSTDTQYF
TGTGCCAGTCCTATTATCCGGCTAGCGGGCTGGGGGGCCACTAGCACAGATACGCAGTATTTT
>TRBJ2-5|NA|NA|TRBV7-7
CASSLARQGRGETQYF
TGTGCCAGCAGCTTAGCGAGGCAGGGGCGGGGGGAGACCCAGTACTTC
>TRBJ2-1|TRBD2|NA|TRBV6-5
CASSRGLAVGNEQFF
TGTGCCAGCAGCCGAGGACTAGCGGTCGGCAATGAGCAGTTCTTC
>TRBJ2-3|TRBD1|NA|TRBV5-1
CASSLAGGVTDTQYF
TGCGCCAGCAGCTTGGCAGGGGGCGTCACAGATACGCAGTATTTT
>TRBJ2-7|TRBD2|NA|TRBV27
CASSLGGGISYEQYF
TGTGCCAGCAGTTTAGGGGGGGGGATTTCCTACGAGCAGTACTTC
>TRBJ1-1|NA|NA|TRBV28
CASSLYTEAFF
TGTGCCAGCAGTCTTTACACTGAAGCTTTCTTT
>TRBJ2-2|NA|few|TRBV7-3
CASSLSVNTGELFF
TGTGCCAGCAGTTTATCGGTGAACACCGGGGAGCTGTTTTTT